This T cell receptor (beta chain) was recorded in a study of vaccination and CD4 T cells after COVID-19. The Oncomine TCR Beta short-read assay was what sequenced the DNA obtained from cultured CD4+ T cells. CD4+ T cells were cultured, and genomic DNA was extracted from them. TCRdb reprocessed the PCR reads with MiXCR, giving one entry per CDR3 protein. Among 11,000 or so distinct CDR3 sequences, about 42% were seen once, and the ten largest hold around 30%. Germline assignment: CDR1 SGHDT and CDR2 YYEEEE. The CDR3 is 13 residues long. Trimming cost V 2 bases and J 4 bases; bases outside gene matches: 2. Treatment indicated: roughly 11-day PBMC culture with coronavirus spike peptide pools or control peptides (ViraFEST assay). As to this clonotype: The antigen remains unidentified.

The source material was CD4+ T cells from blood, cultured in vitro. The clonotype comes from a human donor who had recovered from COVID-19. The rearrangement uses TRBV5-6 and TRBJ1-2, with 7 bases aligning to TRBD1. The CDR3 nucleotides are TGTGCCAGCAGCTTTCAGGGGGGCTATGGCTACACCTTC. It is translated as CASSFQGGYGYTF. Together with reference TRBV5-6 and TRBJ1-2, the CDR3 gives the full variable domain: DAGVTQSPTHLIKTRGQQVTLRCSPKSGHDTVSWYQQALGQGPQFIFQYYEEEERQRGNFPDRFSGHQFPNYSSELNVNALLLGDSALYLCASSFQGGYGYTFGSGTRLTVV.